This record looks at one TCR beta chain sequence and its context. Its antigen is undetermined. The data belong to a study of shared clonotypes between healthy human individuals. Findings of the study overall: Sequencing of the sorted subsets was shown by rarefaction to be incomplete despite large depth. The study drew on few donors, limiting represented genetic and exposure-history diversity. Memory subsets generally showed lower estimated richness than naive subsets.

The investigators split CD4+ cells into a CD45RA+ naive subset and a CD45RA-negative memory subset. Clones were read by immunoSEQ multiplex PCR, and TCRdb kept only the in-frame ones, dropping some. The repertoire holds 330,000 or so clones, with more than 60% as singletons. This CDR3 comprises 16 residues. Germline assignment: CDR1 SNHLY and CDR2 FYNNEI. V gave up 4 bases and J gave up 4 bases; unmatched junction bases: 6. This sequence was found in a man aged 25 to 40 in good health. This chain uses TRBV2 with TRBJ2-7, with 14 bases that match TRBD2. Sequencing input: memory CD4+ T cells sorted from blood. As to subset: CD45RA-negative fraction. CDR3 in DNA: TGTGCCAGCAGTGGACCGGGACTAGCGGGAGTTTACGAGCAGTACTTC. Its protein is CASSGPGLAGVYEQYF.